The 14 T cell receptor beta chains below come from one sample, sequenced in a study of PD-L1 blockade in urothelial cancer. The time point is: pretreatment peripheral blood. Profiled with immunoSEQ multiplex PCR; TCRdb holds only in-frame clones, not every one. Among tens of thousands of clones listed, about four fifths were seen once. The sample in question was PBMCs, obtained around atezolizumab (anti-PD-L1) treatment. The receptor source for this set is a man aged 70 or older with urothelial cancer.

This clone came up a few times. The J gene is TRBJ2-1, the V gene TRBV6-6; TRBD2 is a possible D gene (5 bases). The CDR3 length is 12 residues. Between the trimmed V and J ends, which lost 8 bases and 3 bases, there was a span of 8 bases. CDR1 and CDR2 from the germline V gene are MNHNY and SVGAGI (reference sequence). Here the CDR3 reads CASSSGYNEQFF. CDR3 DNA sequence: TGTGCCAGCTCGAGCGGCTACAATGAGCAGTTCTTC.

The CDR3 sequence is CSVGEAQYF. In DNA form, the CDR3 reads TGCAGCGTTGGGGAGGCCCAGTACTTC. This chain joins TRBV29-1 and TRBJ2-5, with D possibly being TRBD2 (6 bases). CDR3 size: 9 residues. V shed 4 bases and J shed 9 bases, with 6 bases lying between them. Germline CDR1 is SQVTM and CDR2 is ANQGSEA.

J is TRBJ1-1 and V is TRBV5-1; D might be TRBD1 (5 bases). V lost 0 bases and J lost 10, with 16 bases in between. CDR1 SGHRS and CDR2 YFSETQ come from the germline V gene. CDR3 size: 14 residues. The CDR3 loop is CASSLGDSLRGAFF. As DNA, the CDR3 is TGCGCCAGCAGCTTGGGGGACTCCCTAAGGGGAGCTTTCTTT.

The V call is TRBV6-1, the J call TRBJ2-1; 10 bases fit TRBD2. CDR1 MNHNS and CDR2 SASEGT come from the germline V gene. Trimming removed 5 bases from V and 4 bases from J; junction bases left unmatched: 5. The CDR3 extends over 15 amino acids. The CDR3 region is CASSSSGSRYNEQFF. Written as DNA, the CDR3 is TGTGCCAGCAGTTCTAGCGGGAGTAGGTACAATGAGCAGTTCTTC.

The V call is TRBV27, the J call TRBJ2-1; TRBD2 might be the D (6 bases). Looked up from germline, CDR1 is MNHEY and CDR2 is SMNVEV (reference sequence). This CDR3 is built from 13 residues. V lost 0 bases and J lost 12, with 12 bases in between. Here the CDR3 reads CASSLSPDYTQFF. In nucleotides, the CDR3 is TGTGCCAGCAGTTTATCACCGGACTACACGCAGTTCTTC.

The chain has TRBV12-5 and TRBJ1-2; possibly TRBD1 for D (6 bases). The CDR3 loop spans 19 amino acids. V was pared by 1 base and J by 0 bases, with 21 bases between. The germline gives CDR1 LGHNT, CDR2 FRNRAP. The CDR3 coding sequence is TGTGCTAGTGGTTTGGCCCCGACAGGTCCTTTGGGGACTAACTATGGCTACACCTTC. It translates to CASGLAPTGPLGTNYGYTF.

This clone was counted only a few times. The rearrangement joins TRBV5-4 to TRBJ1-3, with D tentatively TRBD1 (5 bases). CDR1 and CDR2 (germline): SGHNT, YYREEE (reference sequence). V lost 5 bases and J lost 1, with 13 bases in between. The CDR3 runs to 15 residues. Here the CDR3 DNA reads TGTGCCAGCAGGCAAGACGCAGGGTCTGGAAACACCATATATTTT. Its protein is CASRQDAGSGNTIYF.

This chain connects TRBV6-1 to TRBJ1-2; possible D gene TRBD1, 5 bases. Trimming stripped 1 base from V and 5 bases from J, with 11 bases between. The germline gives CDR1 MNHNS, CDR2 SASEGT. The CDR3 has 14 residues. The CDR3 bases are TGTGCCAGCAGTGAAGGGTCGGGGGGGTATGGCTACACCTTC. Translation gives CASSEGSGGYGYTF.

The rearrangement joins TRBV28 to TRBJ1-4; 8 bases fit TRBD1. Germline V CDR1 and CDR2: MDHEN, SYDVKM. V was pared by 4 bases and J by 10 bases, with 8 bases of the junction left unmatched. This CDR3 contains 14 residues. In DNA form, the CDR3 reads TGTGCCAGCAGTTCTGAGACAGGGGCTCCAAAACTGTTTTTT. Its protein product is CASSSETGAPKLFF.

The chain has TRBV30 and TRBJ1-2; D possibly corresponds to TRBD1 (5 bases). Between the trimmed V and J ends, which lost 3 bases and 4 bases, there was a span of 24 bases. Germline CDR1 is GTSNPN and CDR2 is SVGIG (reference sequence). The CDR3 has 17 amino acids. The CDR3 DNA follows: TGTGCCTGGAGGCAAGCTCCAGGTCGCGGGGGGTTCTATGGCTACACCTTC. It translates to CAWRQAPGRGGFYGYTF.

The CDR3 sequence: CASSVRTSGRFSSYNEQFF. CDR3 DNA sequence: TGTGCCAGCAGTGTCCGGACTAGCGGGAGGTTTAGCTCCTACAATGAGCAGTTCTTC. The rearrangement joins TRBV27 to TRBJ2-1; 14 bases line up with TRBD2. Germline CDR1 MNHEY, CDR2 SMNVEV (reference sequence). The CDR3 loop spans 19 amino acids. V lost 5 bases to trimming and J lost 0 bases; unmatched junction nucleotides: 9.

This clone has just one count. The V and J genes are TRBV30 and TRBJ1-5; D gene uncertain. Deletions cut 0 bases from V and 4 bases from J, with 7 bases between. CDR1 and CDR2 (germline): GTSNPN, SVGIG (reference sequence). The CDR3 is 13 residues long. In nucleotides, the CDR3 is TGTGCCTGGAGTGTACGGGGAAATCAGCCCCAGCATTTT. Its protein product is CAWSVRGNQPQHF.

CDR3 nucleotides: TGCGCCAGCAGCTTGGAACAGGTTAGCTCTGGGGCCAACGTCCTGACTTTC. It encodes CASSLEQVSSGANVLTF. The gene calls are TRBV5-1 and TRBJ2-6; TRBD1 might be the D (5 bases). The CDR3 has 17 amino acids. Trimming stripped 0 bases from V and 0 bases from J, with 10 bases between. Germline V gene lookup returns CDR1 SGHRS and CDR2 YFSETQ.

This clone is labeled medium-sized. The chain combines TRBV13 with TRBJ2-7; 8 positions agree with TRBD1. The CDR3 sequence is 14 residues long. J gave up 4 bases and V 5 bases, and 7 bases lay outside the gene matches. Germline-derived CDR1 and CDR2 are PRHDT and FYEKMQ (reference sequence). The CDR3 nucleotides are TGTGCCAGCAGCCCTGGACAGGGTGGGTACGAGCAGTACTTC. It specifies CASSPGQGGYEQYF.